This is a list of T cell receptor beta chains from one sample in a study of neurological immune-mediated disorders. One entry per CDR3 protein, called by TCRdb with MiXCR from the 5' RACE reads. The data contain 20,000 to 30,000 distinct CDR3 sequences, 13% of them singletons. The sequencing input was CD4+ T cells from blood. These receptors came from a female donor with HTLV-1-associated myelopathy (HAM/TSP). The CDR3 runs from the conserved cysteine through the conserved F or W. The D gene is left open where the match is weak. Some rows mark clone size as missing; the rest say once, few, many or name a class of expanded clone.

v_gene	abundance	j_gene	d_gene	CDR3nt	CDR3aa
TRBV19	many	TRBJ2-7	-	TGTGCCAGCGGGAGAGGATCCGAGCAGTACTTC	CASGRGSEQYF
TRBV12-5	many	TRBJ2-2	-	TGTGCTAGTGGTTTCCGGGGGACCGGGGAGCTGTTTTTT	CASGFRGTGELFF
TRBV20-1	many	TRBJ1-1	-	TGCAGTGCTAGAGATGCCTCGTGGGGGAACACTGAAGCTTTCTTT	CSARDASWGNTEAFF
TRBV20-1	many	TRBJ2-3	-	TGCAGTGTCAGGGGGGGGAGAGCGGCAGATACGCAGTATTTT	CSVRGGRAADTQYF
TRBV10-3	many	TRBJ2-7	TRBD2	TGTGCCACACAGGATCCGGGGGGGCGGGCCTACGAGCAGTACTTC	CATQDPGGRAYEQYF
TRBV29-1	many	TRBJ1-1	TRBD1	TGCAGCGGCGGACAGGGAACGAACACTGAAGCTTTCTTT	CSGGQGTNTEAFF
TRBV19	-	TRBJ2-2	TRBD2	TGTGCCAGTAGTGTTGAAGCGGGAGGGCCTCACACCGGGGAGCTGTTTTTT	CASSVEAGGPHTGELFF
TRBV3-1	-	TRBJ1-6	TRBD1	TGTGCCAGCAGCCGAGGGACAGGATTGGATTCACCCCTCCACTTT	CASSRGTGLDSPLHF
TRBV5-1	many	TRBJ1-1	-	TGCGCCAGCAGCTTGATAGGGCTTAGGGGGAACACTGAAGCTTTCTTT	CASSLIGLRGNTEAFF
TRBV20-1	many	TRBJ2-1	-	TGCAGTGCTCTGATGATGGCCTCCCCAAACAATGAGCAGTTCTTC	CSALMMASPNNEQFF
TRBV20-1	once	TRBJ2-5	TRBD2	TGCAGTGGGGAGGGGAATGTGGGGCTACAAGAGACCCAGTACTTC	CSGEGNVGLQETQYF
TRBV7-9	many	TRBJ2-5	TRBD2	TGTGCCAGCAGTCTAGCGGGGGGTCAAGAGACCCAGTACTTC	CASSLAGGQETQYF
TRBV15	many	TRBJ1-2	TRBD1	TGTGCCACCAGCAGCCCGGGACAGGGAAACTATGGCTACACCTTC	CATSSPGQGNYGYTF
TRBV20-1	many	TRBJ1-5	-	TGCAGTGCTAGACAGGGAGAGCAGCCCCAGCATTTT	CSARQGEQPQHF
TRBV7-2	-	TRBJ1-1	-	TGTGCCAGCAGCCAGGGAGGGTTTCTCGAAGCTTTCTTT	CASSQGGFLEAFF
TRBV20-1	many	TRBJ2-7	-	TGCAGTGCTAGAGATCCCACGACACTATACGAGCAGTACTTC	CSARDPTTLYEQYF
TRBV7-2	many	TRBJ1-1	-	TGTGCCAGCAGCTTAGGGTCGTACACTGAAGCTTTCTTT	CASSLGSYTEAFF
TRBV5-5	-	TRBJ2-3	TRBD1	TGTGCCGGCAGCTTGGTTTTGGGACAGTCGACAGATACACAGTATTTT	CAGSLVLGQSTDTQYF
TRBV7-2	many	TRBJ2-2	-	TGTGCCAGCAGCTTAGGTCGACTGAACACCGGGGAGCTGTTTTTT	CASSLGRLNTGELFF
TRBV7-9	many	TRBJ2-2	-	TGTGCCAGCAGTATCCGCGAGAACGCGAACACCGGGGAGCTGTTTTTT	CASSIRENANTGELFF
TRBV7-2	many	TRBJ2-3	-	TGTGCCAGCAGCTTAGATGCAGATACGCAGTATTTT	CASSLDADTQYF
TRBV9	many	TRBJ2-5	TRBD2	TGTGCCAGCAGCGTAGCGGGAGGGCCTCAAGAGACCCAGTACTTC	CASSVAGGPQETQYF
TRBV6-5	many	TRBJ2-5	TRBD1	TGTGCCAGCCAGGGACAGAATAAAGAGACCCAGTACTTC	CASQGQNKETQYF
TRBV5-1	many	TRBJ2-2	-	TGCGCCAGCAGCTTGGCAACGGGAGATAACACCGGGGAGCTGTTTTTT	CASSLATGDNTGELFF
TRBV20-1	medium-sized	TRBJ2-3	TRBD1	TGCAGTGCTCCGACTCGTCACAGGGGGCAAGATACGCAGTATTTT	CSAPTRHRGQDTQYF
TRBV10-3	few	TRBJ2-2	-	TGTGCCATCACCCAGGGGAGGGAGCGGAGCACCGGGGAGCTGTTTTTT	CAITQGRERSTGELFF
TRBV5-6	many	TRBJ2-5	TRBD2	TGTGCCAGCAGCTTGGAGGTTGGGACTACCCAAGAGACCCAGTACTTC	CASSLEVGTTQETQYF
TRBV20-1	many	TRBJ2-5	TRBD1	TGCAGTGCTAGTATCGGACAGGGATTTGTGGAGACCCAGTACTTC	CSASIGQGFVETQYF
TRBV25-1	many	TRBJ1-1	TRBD1	TGTGCCAGCAGTGGCCCCGGGACAGCCTATGAAGCTTTCTTT	CASSGPGTAYEAFF
TRBV7-2	-	TRBJ2-5	TRBD1	TGTGCCAGCAGCTTCAAGGGGGCGCCCGGGAAGACCCAGTACTTC	CASSFKGAPGKTQYF
TRBV5-1	many	TRBJ2-5	-	TGCGCCAGCAGCCCCCTCATGGGGCAAGAGACCCAGTACTTC	CASSPLMGQETQYF
TRBV5-1	many	TRBJ2-3	-	TGCGCCAGCAGCTTGGATGGGGAAACTAGCACAGATACGCAGTATTTT	CASSLDGETSTDTQYF
TRBV20-1	medium-sized	TRBJ1-1	TRBD1	TGCAGTGCCAGAACAGGGGGCCGGACTGAAGCTTTCTTT	CSARTGGRTEAFF
TRBV7-2	many	TRBJ1-1	-	TGTGCCAGCAGCTTAGGGGGGGGTTATGCTTTCTTT	CASSLGGGYAFF
TRBV7-2	many	TRBJ1-2	-	TGTGCCAGCAGCTTAGACAACTATGGCTACACCTTC	CASSLDNYGYTF
TRBV27	many	TRBJ1-2	TRBD1	TGTGCCAGCAGTTTATCGTGGACAGGGTATGGCTACACCTTC	CASSLSWTGYGYTF
TRBV7-3	-	TRBJ2-2	-	TGTGCCAGCAGCCCCCCCGGCGGCCGGAGTAGCGGGGAGCTGTTTTTT	CASSPPGGRSSGELFF
TRBV7-2	many	TRBJ1-6	-	TGTGCCAGCAGCTTAGGGTCCCCCCCAGACGGTTCACCCCTCCACTTT	CASSLGSPPDGSPLHF
TRBV12-3/TRBV12-4	many	TRBJ1-2	-	TGTGCCAGCAGGCGACCGGGGCGGGCTAACTATGGCTACACCTTC	CASRRPGRANYGYTF
TRBV20-1	many	TRBJ1-1	-	TGCAGTGCTAGGCCGACCCTGGGGAACACTGAAGCTTTCTTT	CSARPTLGNTEAFF
TRBV20-1	-	TRBJ2-7	-	TGCAGTGCTAGGGACTATTGGGGCTACGAGCAATACTTC	CSARDYWGYEQYF
TRBV20-1	many	TRBJ2-5	TRBD2	TGCAGTGCCAAAATAGCGGGAGTCCAAGAGACCCAGTACTTC	CSAKIAGVQETQYF
TRBV7-2	many	TRBJ1-4	-	TGTGCCAGCAGCTTGGGTCCGAATGAAAAACTGTTTTTT	CASSLGPNEKLFF
TRBV5-1	many	TRBJ1-4	-	TGCGCCAGCAGCGAGGGAACGGGTGAAAAACTGTTTTTT	CASSEGTGEKLFF
TRBV20-1	-	TRBJ2-7	TRBD2	TGCAGTGCTTCGAAAAGCGGGAGTTTTTACTTGGAGCAGTACTTC	CSASKSGSFYLEQYF
TRBV27	many	TRBJ2-7	-	TGTGCCAGCAGTGCCCGAAGGCACTACGAGCAGTACTTC	CASSARRHYEQYF
TRBV10-3	many	TRBJ2-7	-	TGTGCCATCAGTGGCGGAGGGGCCCTCTACGAGCAGTACTTC	CAISGGGALYEQYF
TRBV6-1	many	TRBJ2-1	TRBD2	TGTGCCAGCAGCGGACTTAATTCTAGCGGGAGCAGGAATGAGCAGTTCTTC	CASSGLNSSGSRNEQFF
TRBV5-1	many	TRBJ1-1	-	TGCGCCAGCAGCCAAGAGGTGAACACTGAAGCTTTCTTT	CASSQEVNTEAFF
TRBV20-1	many	TRBJ1-2	TRBD1	TGCAGTGCTAGTCACAGGGGGGCCTATGGCTACACCTTC	CSASHRGAYGYTF
TRBV6-6	many	TRBJ2-1	-	TGTGCCAGCAGTTACACGGGACTGAAGCAGTTCTTC	CASSYTGLKQFF
TRBV18	many	TRBJ2-5	TRBD1	TGTGCCAGCTCACCGGGGGACAGGGGGCTGAGGCAAGAGACCCAGTACTTC	CASSPGDRGLRQETQYF
TRBV6-1	-	TRBJ1-4	-	TGTGCCAGCACCAAAAGGAGGGCGCAGGATGAAAAACTGTTTTTT	CASTKRRAQDEKLFF
TRBV7-2	many	TRBJ2-1	-	TGTGCCAGCAGCTTAAGTTTGGGACGCCACAATGAGCAGTTCTTC	CASSLSLGRHNEQFF
TRBV9	many	TRBJ1-2	-	TGTGCCAGCAGGGGACCAGGGTCCCCTAACTATGGCTACACCTTC	CASRGPGSPNYGYTF